This passage covers 20 T cell receptor beta chains from one sample sequenced in a study of regulatory T cells in long-lasting Graves disease. The time point here: persistent/refractory GD, antithyroid drugs over 5 years with positive TRAb. Isolated PBMC RNA provided the starting material for the TCR library. Construction of the TCR beta libraries employed iRepertoire HTBI primers in conjunction with Arm-PCR of CDR3 regions. One entry per CDR3 protein results from TCRdb running MiXCR on the multiplex PCR reads. The sample lists 400,000 to 500,000 distinct CDR3 sequences; around 21% were seen once. Material: peripheral blood mononuclear cells (PBMCs), obtained when the disease was refractory, from a patient treated with antithyroid drugs. All receptors come from a female donor with Graves disease.

This clonotype has a handful of counts. V usage is TRBV20-1 and J usage is TRBJ1-1; 7 bases are a match to TRBD1. Germline CDR1 DFQATT, CDR2 SNEGSKA (reference sequence). The CDR3 has 15 amino acids. The V and J ends lost 0 bases and 1 base, in that order; junction bases with no gene match: 5. The CDR3 DNA reads TGCAGTGCTAGAGATGCGGGACAGCCGAACACTGAAGCTTTCTTT. It is translated as CSARDAGQPNTEAFF.

This clonotype was seen more than once but under ten times. This chain joins TRBV20-1 and TRBJ2-7; 8 bases are a match to TRBD2. CDR1 is DFQATT, CDR2 SNEGSKA, per germline (reference sequence). V was clipped by 3 bases and J by 2 bases; unmatched bases: 9. The length of the CDR3 is 15 residues. CDR3 nucleotides: TGCAGTGCTAGGGGGTTAGCGGGACCAACCTACGAGCAGTACTTC. This codes for CSARGLAGPTYEQYF.

This clonotype was picked up many times. The genes are TRBV9 and TRBJ2-5; a possible D gene is TRBD2 (5 bases). The CDR3 is 14 residues long. Germline CDR1 SGDLS, CDR2 YYNGEE. The V end lost 0 bases, the J end lost 0 bases, and 6 bases lay between the germline ends. CDR3 sequence: CASSVDGDQETQYF. The CDR3 bases are TGTGCCAGCAGCGTAGACGGGGACCAAGAGACCCAGTACTTC.

This clonotype came up many times. V is TRBV2 and J is TRBJ2-5, with D possibly matching TRBD2 (6 bases). The V end lost 2 bases, the J end lost 4 bases, and 17 bases lay between the germline ends. CDR3 length: 16 residues. The germline V gene has CDR1 SNHLY and CDR2 FYNNEI. The CDR3 loop reads CASSERERLGLETQYF. The DNA for the CDR3 is TGTGCCAGCAGTGAACGGGAGCGCCTGGGATTAGAGACCCAGTACTTC.

This sequence joins TRBV20-1 and TRBJ1-1; D ambiguous. The CDR3 extends over 8 amino acids. Germline loops: CDR1 DFQATT, CDR2 SNEGSKA (reference sequence). Trimming left V 7 bases short and J 13 bases short, with 10 bases between. This CDR3 reads CSVGWGFF. The CDR3 coding sequence is TGCAGTGTTGGGTGGGGTTTCTTT.

As concerns this clonotype: This sequence may be a read error, since a much larger clone differs from it by one base. J is TRBJ2-1 and V is TRBV7-6, with TRBD1 identical over 8 bases. CDR1 and CDR2 (germline): SGHVS, FNYEAQ. V dropped 4 bases and J dropped 10; count of bases not matched to a gene: 15. CDR3 size: 16 residues. CDR3 in amino acids: CASSWDRDRRTYEQFF. The CDR3 region has the DNA TGTGCCAGCAGCTGGGACCGGGACAGGAGAACCTACGAGCAGTTCTTC.

This clonotype was seen at least ten times. The V call is TRBV6-1, the J call TRBJ2-5; 8 bases agree with TRBD2. The CDR3 runs 16 residues. The germline V gene has CDR1 MNHNS and CDR2 SASEGT. V shed 4 bases, J shed 5 bases, and the junction held 12 bases outside the gene matches. In DNA, the CDR3 is TGTGCCAGCAGTGTCCTAGCGGGTGGTTCATCGGAGACCCAGTACTTC. It yields the protein CASSVLAGGSSETQYF.

The table lists this clonotype with many counts. CDR3 protein: CASSFFDGEAFF. CDR3 nucleotides: TGTGCCAGCAGTTTCTTCGATGGTGAAGCTTTCTTT. The genes are TRBV28 and TRBJ1-1; D gene uncertain. The CDR3 spans 12 residues. The germline V gene has CDR1 MDHEN and CDR2 SYDVKM. V lost 3 bases to trimming and J lost 7 bases, with 9 bases between them.

In regard to this clonotype: A read error is possible here, since a much larger clone lies one base away. V is TRBV6-5 and J is TRBJ2-5; maybe TRBD2 (6 bases). The germline V gene encodes CDR1 MNHEY and CDR2 SVGAGI. The CDR3 is 15 amino acids. The CDR3 DNA reads TGTGCCAGCAGTTACAGCCCAGCGGGTAAAGAGACCCAGCACTTC. As protein: CASSYSPAGKETQHF.

This clonotype was recorded many times. The chain is built from TRBV30 and TRBJ2-7; perhaps TRBD1 as D (6 bases). This CDR3 comprises 14 residues. Trimming shortened V by 2 bases and J by 5 bases, and 16 bases separated the two germline ends. The V gene's germline CDR1 is GTSNPN and CDR2 SVGIG (reference sequence). For the CDR3, the DNA is TGTGCCTGGAGTCCCCTCGCAGGGGCCCACGAGCAGTACTTC. Translated: CAWSPLAGAHEQYF.

This clonotype was detected only a few times. The chain uses TRBV9 and TRBJ2-7; D remains ambiguous. The germline gives CDR1 SGDLS, CDR2 YYNGEE. CDR3 length: 15 residues. Trimming took off 0 bases at V and 2 bases at J, with 12 bases between the two ends. The CDR3 DNA is TGTGCCAGCAGCGTAGGGCGCACCGGAGCCTACGAGCAGTACTTC. Amino acid sequence: CASSVGRTGAYEQYF.

This clonotype was observed at least ten times. The chain employs TRBV11-2 and TRBJ2-2; 10 bases are shared with TRBD2. Germline V gene data show CDR1 as SGHAT and CDR2 as FQNNGV. The CDR3 is 17 residues long. V gave up 1 base and J gave up 8 bases; unmatched junction bases: 10. CDR3 sequence reads: CASSLAQREGLRGELFF. CDR3 bases: TGTGCCAGCAGCTTAGCCCAGCGGGAGGGCCTTCGGGGGGAGCTGTTTTTT.

This clonotype was found many times. This sequence joins TRBV20-1 and TRBJ1-1; tentatively, D is TRBD1 (5 bases). This CDR3 has 15 amino acids. Germline V CDR1 and CDR2: DFQATT, SNEGSKA (reference sequence). V lost 4 bases and J 1 base, leaving 16 bases between the germline ends. CDR3: CSATESGPRNTEAFF. The CDR3 DNA sequence: TGCAGTGCTACAGAATCGGGACCGAGGAACACTGAAGCTTTCTTT.

This clonotype showed up just once. V is TRBV29-1 and J is TRBJ2-5; 10 bases align to TRBD1. Germline V gene lookup returns CDR1 SQVTM and CDR2 ANQGSEA. There are 12 residues in the CDR3. Trimming at V came to 8 bases and at J to 6 bases, leaving 6 bases not matched to a gene. The CDR3 coding sequence is TGCAGCACGACAGGGGGCAAAAAGACCCAGTACTTC. This sequence encodes CSTTGGKKTQYF.

The table lists this clonotype with many counts. The chain is built from TRBV10-3 and TRBJ2-7; D tentatively reads TRBD1 or TRBD2 (5 bases each). Per germline, CDR1 ENHRY and CDR2 SYGVKD. V lost 6 bases to trimming and J lost 2 bases, with 17 bases between them. The CDR3 consists of 15 residues. The chain's CDR3 is CAISDVQGAPYEQYF. The CDR3 region has the DNA TGTGCCATCAGCGACGTCCAGGGAGCCCCCTACGAGCAGTACTTC.

This clonotype was observed a few times. This chain joins TRBV7-6 and TRBJ1-6; D gene uncertain. V lost 5 bases and J lost 5, with 10 bases in between. Germline lookup yields CDR1 SGHVS and CDR2 FNYEAQ. The CDR3 is 14 residues long. In DNA, the CDR3 is TGTGCCAGCAGCGACGGACGGGATAATTCACCCCTCCACTTT. It codes for CASSDGRDNSPLHF.

This clonotype was found a few times. V and J are TRBV20-1 and TRBJ2-2; tentative D call: TRBD1 (6 bases). Looked up from germline, CDR1 is DFQATT and CDR2 is SNEGSKA (reference sequence). V lost 1 base to trimming and J lost 3 bases, with 15 bases between them. CDR3 length: 16 residues. The CDR3 DNA is TGCAGTGCTAGAGTGAACCCAGGGGCGTACACCGGGGAGCTGTTTTTT. The encoded protein is CSARVNPGAYTGELFF.

This sequence joins TRBV29-1 and TRBJ2-3; D tentatively reads TRBD1 or TRBD2 (5 bases each). CDR1 and CDR2 (germline): SQVTM, ANQGSEA. The CDR3 sequence is 14 residues long. The V gene lost 4 bases and the J gene lost 5 bases, with 16 bases spanning the gap. The CDR3 spells CSVAGTGLRDTQYF. Here the CDR3 DNA reads TGCAGCGTTGCGGGGACCGGCCTGCGAGATACGCAGTATTTT.

The chain carries TRBV4-1 and TRBJ1-1; the D gene is possibly TRBD1 (6 bases). Germline CDR1 is MGHRA and CDR2 is YSYEKL. V lost 4 bases and J 4 bases, leaving 22 bases between the germline ends. This CDR3 is 17 amino acids long. In DNA, the CDR3 is TGCGCCAGCAGCCCGGGTCCCTTACAGGGCCTGGGCACTGAAGCTTTCTTT. Protein product: CASSPGPLQGLGTEAFF.

This clonotype was seen just once. The chain combines TRBV11-3 with TRBJ2-7; TRBD2 is a possible D gene (6 bases). V gave up 5 bases and J gave up 3 bases, with 20 bases separating them. CDR3 length equals 16 residues. CDR1 SGHNT and CDR2 YENEEA come from the germline V gene. CDR3 DNA: TGTGCCAGCAGCACATCCCGGCGGGGACCAAACTACGAGCAGTACTTC. It specifies CASSTSRRGPNYEQYF.